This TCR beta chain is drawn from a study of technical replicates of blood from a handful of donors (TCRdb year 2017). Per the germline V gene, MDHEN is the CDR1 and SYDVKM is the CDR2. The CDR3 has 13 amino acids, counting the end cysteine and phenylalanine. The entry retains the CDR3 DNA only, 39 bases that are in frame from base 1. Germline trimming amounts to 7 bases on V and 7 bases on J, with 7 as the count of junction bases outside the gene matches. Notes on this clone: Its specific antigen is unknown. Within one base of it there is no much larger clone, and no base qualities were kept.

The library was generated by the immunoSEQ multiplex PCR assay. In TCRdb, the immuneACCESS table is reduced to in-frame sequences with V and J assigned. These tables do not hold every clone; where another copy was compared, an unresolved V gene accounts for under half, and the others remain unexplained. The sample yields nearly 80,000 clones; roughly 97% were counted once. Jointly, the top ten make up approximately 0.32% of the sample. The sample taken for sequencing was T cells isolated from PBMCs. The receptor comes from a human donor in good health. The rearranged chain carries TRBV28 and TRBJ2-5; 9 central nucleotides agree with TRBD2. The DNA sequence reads TGTGCCAGCAAGGCTAGCGGGATGGGGACCCAGTACTTC. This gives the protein CASKASGMGTQYF.